The T cell receptor (beta chain) under discussion was sequenced for a study of OX40 agonist ivuxolimab in advanced cancers. Study in general: Allowance was made for prior anti-PD-1, anti-PD-L1 or anti-CTLA-4 therapy, and roughly 40% had some.

Broader study findings: Clones of CD4+ and CD8+ blood T cells grew by week 6 at doses of 0.1 to 3.0 mg/kg.

The repertoire was sequenced with immunoSEQ multiplex PCR; TCRdb's copy has only in-frame clones and lacks some. The sample includes about 69,000 clones, roughly 89% seen only once; the top ten take over 9.5%. On this clone itself: Its antigen is currently unknown.

From germline, CDR1 is KGHSH and CDR2 LQKENI. Unmatched junction bases numbered 4, after V lost 0 bases and J lost 4 bases. The CDR3 is made up of 15 amino acids. The specimen was CD4+ or CD8+ T cells sorted from blood, collected in a trial of the OX40 agonist ivuxolimab. J is TRBJ1-2 and V is TRBV18; 8 nucleotides align to TRBD1. The receptor was derived from an adult with an advanced solid tumor such as melanoma, head and neck, liver or kidney cancer. CDR3 sequence (DNA): TGTGCCAGCTCACCACCTACAGGGGGGATCTATGGCTACACCTTC. This sequence encodes CASSPPTGGIYGYTF.